This T cell receptor beta chain comes out of a study of T cell responses to AZD1222 COVID-19 vaccine. The protocol was immunoSEQ multiplex PCR, while the TCRdb copy is restricted to in-frame clones and leaves out a portion. This sample has tens of thousands of clones; 87% occur once, and the top ten carry less than 5%. The study's findings and limits: Mapped onto spike, vaccine-associated CD4 TCRs spanned it and were dominant at 160-218 and 743-854. Spike-specific TCR breadth and depth went up after people got two AZD1222 doses. Among the donors, most were white British and more were female, and clonal diversity was possibly underestimated. The study sampled repertoires only after the peak T cell response.

About this clone: Its specificity is unknown.

J gave up 4 bases and V 3 bases, and 11 bases lay outside the gene matches. The CDR3 extends over 17 amino acids. CDR1 is LGHDT, CDR2 YNNKEL, per germline (reference sequence). This receptor was identified in an adult in good health. The material was peripheral blood, obtained on day 0 of AZD1222 vaccination. This sequence joins TRBV3-1 (or the pseudogene TRBV3-2) and TRBJ1-2, with TRBD1 matching 10 bases. This CDR3 reads CASSHQGAGQGPYGYTF. The CDR3 DNA reads TGTGCCAGCAGCCACCAGGGGGCGGGACAGGGGCCCTATGGCTACACCTTC.